Sequencing of this TCR beta chain was carried out in a study of blood T cell repertoires in COVID-19. Study background: Material from acute and convalescent COVID-19 was sourced from the United States, Italy and Spain. T cells, B-cell-depleted T cells, or PBMCs provided the cDNA or gDNA that served as material.

Authors' analysis steps: Reference gene primer amplification in the assay estimated nucleated cell counts. Clones were read by immunoSEQ multiplex PCR, and TCRdb kept only the in-frame ones, dropping some. V and J calls and clone size are those listed in that table; D and trimming were worked out from the DNA. This repertoire shows roughly 230,000 clones, roughly four fifths found once; its top ten account for less than 5.5%. Sequencing was carried out using peripheral blood. The sequence was obtained from a man aged 45-60 years with active or convalescent COVID-19.

CDR3 sequence reads: CASSPRNFYQETQYF. The CDR3 DNA reads TGTGCCAGCAGCCCCAGAAATTTTTACCAAGAGACCCAGTACTTC. The chain employs TRBV3-1 (or the pseudogene TRBV3-2) and TRBJ2-5; no clear D gene. In germline, CDR1 is LGHDT, CDR2 YNNKEL (reference sequence). The CDR3 is 15 residues long. V shed 4 bases and J shed 0 bases, with 12 bases lying between them.